What follows are 5 T cell receptor beta chains derived from one specimen sequenced in a study of blood T cell repertoires in COVID-19. The assay was immunoSEQ multiplex PCR, and TCRdb's table has in-frame clones only and misses some. The table shows some 200,000 clones, with about 87% occurring only once. Material for sequencing was peripheral blood. The receptors were sampled from a man between 18 and 29 years old with active or convalescent COVID-19.

V and J are TRBV18 and TRBJ1-1; no clear D gene. Germline-derived CDR1 and CDR2 are KGHSH and LQKENI. Trimming left V 4 bases short and J 1 base short, with 19 bases between. The CDR3 covers 17 residues. CDR3 amino acids: CASSRSVAIVENTEAFF. Written as DNA, the CDR3 is TGTGCCAGCTCACGAAGCGTCGCAATAGTCGAGAACACTGAAGCTTTCTTT.

J is TRBJ2-3 and V is TRBV6-4; 11 nucleotides line up with TRBD2. J was trimmed by 6 bases and V by 0 bases; bases with no gene match: 2. The CDR3 has 15 amino acids. In germline, CDR1 is MRHNA, CDR2 SNTAGT. The CDR3, as DNA: TGTGCCAGCAGTGACTCTAGCGGGGGGGCCGATACGCAGTATTTT. Residues: CASSDSSGGADTQYF.

V usage is TRBV9 and J usage is TRBJ2-1; maybe TRBD1 (6 bases). Germline CDR1 SGDLS, CDR2 YYNGEE. The V end was cut by 4 bases, the J end by 2 bases, with 13 bases between. The CDR3 has 15 residues. The CDR3 DNA follows: TGTGCCAGCAGCAAGACAGGAGGCCCCTACAATGAGCAGTTCTTC. Encoded protein: CASSKTGGPYNEQFF.

The chain joins TRBV18 to TRBJ1-6; no reliable D call. Germline V gene lookup returns CDR1 KGHSH and CDR2 LQKENI. V lost 2 bases and J 2 bases, leaving 16 bases between the germline ends. CDR3 size: 18 residues. The CDR3 coding sequence is TGTGCCAGCTCACCAAAGAGTTGGCGGAGGCCCTATAATTCACCCCTCCACTTT. This codes for CASSPKSWRRPYNSPLHF.

J is TRBJ2-7 and V is TRBV6-5; D not resolved. The length of the CDR3 is 15 residues. Per germline, CDR1 MNHEY and CDR2 SVGAGI. Trimming removed 1 base at V and 6 bases at J, with 16 bases between. Here the CDR3 DNA reads TGTGCCAGCAGTTACTTGGGCAGGTTCCCCAGCGAGCAGTACTTC. The encoded protein is CASSYLGRFPSEQYF.